This T cell receptor (beta chain) was captured in a study of tumor and adjacent non-tumor tissue in lung cancer. V was pared by 7 bases and J by 13 bases, with 14 bases between. CDR3 length: 11 amino acids. On this clonotype: A single base separates this from a much larger clone, so it may be a read error.

The template was RNA from unsorted bulk tissue. TCRbeta libraries were built with three rounds of nested PCR, modified from ARM-PCR. TCRdb ran MiXCR on the multiplex PCR reads and lists one entry per CDR3 protein. The sample contains 200,000 to 250,000 distinct CDR3 sequences, roughly 70% of which appear only once. This receptor was identified in a man aged 55 to 69 with non-small cell lung cancer. The V call is TRBV12-3 or TRBV12-4, the J call TRBJ2-1; D ambiguous. Input material: lung tumor tissue. In DNA, the CDR3 is TGTGCCAGCATCTACGGTGGAGATCAGTTCTTC. Protein product: CASIYGGDQFF.